This TCR beta chain was sequenced for a study of T cells after yellow fever vaccination. Study overall: Fractions low in cell number were prepared with SMART-Seq v4 Ultra Low Input.

Germline values: CDR1 SQVTM, CDR2 ANQGSEA. Trimming removed 3 bases at V and 6 bases at J, with 16 bases between. The CDR3 is made up of 14 amino acids. TCRdb processed the 5' RACE reads anew with MiXCR; each CDR3 protein has one entry. The data show 450,000 to 550,000 distinct CDR3 sequences, roughly a fifth seen once. Findings and caveats of the study: FACS-sorted repertoires could contain abundant clonotypes contaminating from the bulk population. Although the secondary response was weaker, it peaked faster, at day 5 versus 15.

This clonotype was counted a few times. Its antigen is unknown. The sample here was PBMCs, taken less than 25 days after the first yellow fever vaccination. The V and J genes are TRBV29-1 and TRBJ2-3; D is perhaps TRBD1 or TRBD2 (6 bases each). The TCR comes from a man younger than 35 who received the YFV17D yellow fever vaccine. The CDR3 protein is CSVDLGGLLDTQYF. The DNA for the CDR3 is TGCAGCGTTGACCTGGGGGGCCTATTGGATACGCAGTATTTT.